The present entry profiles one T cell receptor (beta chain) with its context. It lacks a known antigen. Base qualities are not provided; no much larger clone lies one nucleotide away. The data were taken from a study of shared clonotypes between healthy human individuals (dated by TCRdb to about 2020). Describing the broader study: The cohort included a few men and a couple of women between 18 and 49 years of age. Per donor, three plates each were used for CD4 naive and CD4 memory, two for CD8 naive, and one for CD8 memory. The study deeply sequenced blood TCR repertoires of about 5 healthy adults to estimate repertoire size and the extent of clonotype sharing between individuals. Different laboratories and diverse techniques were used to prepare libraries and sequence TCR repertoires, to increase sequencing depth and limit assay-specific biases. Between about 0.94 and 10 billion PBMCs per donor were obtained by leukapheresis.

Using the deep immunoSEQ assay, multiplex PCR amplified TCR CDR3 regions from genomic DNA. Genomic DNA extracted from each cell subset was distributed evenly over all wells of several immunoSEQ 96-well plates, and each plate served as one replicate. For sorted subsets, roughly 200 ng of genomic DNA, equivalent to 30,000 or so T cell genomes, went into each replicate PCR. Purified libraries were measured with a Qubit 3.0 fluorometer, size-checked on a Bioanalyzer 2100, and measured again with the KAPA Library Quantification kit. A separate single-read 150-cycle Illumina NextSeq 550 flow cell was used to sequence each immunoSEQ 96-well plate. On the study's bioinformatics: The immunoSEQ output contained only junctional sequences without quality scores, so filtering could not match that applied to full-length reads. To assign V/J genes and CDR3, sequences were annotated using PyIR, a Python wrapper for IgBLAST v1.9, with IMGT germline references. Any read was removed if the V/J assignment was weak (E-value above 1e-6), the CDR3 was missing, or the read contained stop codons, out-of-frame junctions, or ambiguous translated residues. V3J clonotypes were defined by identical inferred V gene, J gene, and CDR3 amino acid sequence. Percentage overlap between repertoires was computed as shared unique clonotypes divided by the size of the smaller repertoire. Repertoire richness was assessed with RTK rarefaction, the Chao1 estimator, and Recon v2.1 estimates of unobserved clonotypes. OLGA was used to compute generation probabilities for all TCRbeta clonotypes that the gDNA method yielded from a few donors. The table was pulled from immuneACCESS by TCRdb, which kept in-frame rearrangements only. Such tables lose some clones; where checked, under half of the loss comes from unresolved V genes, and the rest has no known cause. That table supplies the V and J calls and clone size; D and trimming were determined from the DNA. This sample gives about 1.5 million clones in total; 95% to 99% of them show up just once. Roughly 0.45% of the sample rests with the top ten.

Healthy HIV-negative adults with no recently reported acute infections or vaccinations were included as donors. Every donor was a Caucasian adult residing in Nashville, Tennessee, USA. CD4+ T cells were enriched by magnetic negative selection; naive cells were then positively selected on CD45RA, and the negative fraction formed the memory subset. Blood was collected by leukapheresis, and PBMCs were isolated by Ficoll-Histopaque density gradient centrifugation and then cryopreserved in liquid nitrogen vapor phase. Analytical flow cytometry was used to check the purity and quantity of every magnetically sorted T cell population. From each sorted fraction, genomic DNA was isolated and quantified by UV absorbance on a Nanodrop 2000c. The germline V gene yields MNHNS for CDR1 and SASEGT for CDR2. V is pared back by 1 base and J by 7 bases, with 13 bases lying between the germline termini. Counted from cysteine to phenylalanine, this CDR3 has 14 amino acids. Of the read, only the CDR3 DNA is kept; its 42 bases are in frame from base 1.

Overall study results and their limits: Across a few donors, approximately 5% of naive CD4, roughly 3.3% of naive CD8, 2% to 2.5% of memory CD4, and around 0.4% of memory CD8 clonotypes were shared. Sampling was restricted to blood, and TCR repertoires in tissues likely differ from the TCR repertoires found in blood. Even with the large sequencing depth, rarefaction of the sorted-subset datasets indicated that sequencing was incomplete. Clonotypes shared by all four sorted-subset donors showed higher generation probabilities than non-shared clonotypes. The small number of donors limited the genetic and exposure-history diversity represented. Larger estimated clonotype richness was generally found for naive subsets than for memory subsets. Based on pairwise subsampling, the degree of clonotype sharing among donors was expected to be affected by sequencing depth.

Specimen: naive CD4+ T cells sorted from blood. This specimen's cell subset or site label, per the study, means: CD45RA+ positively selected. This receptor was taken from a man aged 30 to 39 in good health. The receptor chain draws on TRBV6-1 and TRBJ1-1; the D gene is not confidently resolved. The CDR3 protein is CASSEVVERIEAFF. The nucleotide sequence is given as TGTGCCAGCAGTGAAGTTGTTGAGCGAATTGAAGCTTTCTTT.